The next 7 T cell receptor beta chains were all read from a single sample in a study of Ad26.COV2.S vaccination and SARS-CoV-2 variants. Produced via immunoSEQ multiplex PCR; TCRdb's table is partial and in-frame only. The repertoire holds fewer than 150,000 clones, 80% to 90% seen once, with around 5% in the top ten. The sample was peripheral blood, taken after recovery from COVID-19. Every receptor here comes from a human donor who had recovered from COVID-19.

The chain links TRBV29-1 to TRBJ2-1; D may be TRBD1 (6 bases). The CDR3 totals 13 residues. Between the trimmed V and J ends, which lost 7 bases and 6 bases, there was a span of 16 bases. Germline CDR1 is SQVTM and CDR2 is ANQGSEA. CDR3 protein: CSAQGLRGNEQFF. CDR3 nucleotides: TGCAGCGCACAGGGCCTTAGGGGCAATGAGCAGTTCTTC.

The J gene is TRBJ1-1, the V gene TRBV18; TRBD1 might be the D (5 bases). V was clipped by 2 bases and J by 4 bases, with 14 bases between them. The CDR3 is 15 residues long. CDR1 KGHSH and CDR2 LQKENI come from the germline V gene. This chain's CDR3 is CASSPTSGRATEAFF. The CDR3 nucleotides are TGTGCCAGCTCACCAACCTCGGGGCGGGCCACTGAAGCTTTCTTT. The whole variable domain, filled in from reference TRBV18 and TRBJ1-1, reads NAGVMQNPRHLVRRRGQEARLRCSPMKGHSHVYWYRQLPEEGLKFMVYLQKENIIDESGMPKERFSAEFPKEGPSILRIQQVVRGDSAAYFCASSPTSGRATEAFFGQGTRLTVV.

The J gene is TRBJ2-1, the V gene TRBV24-1; D ambiguous. This CDR3 contains 15 residues. Trimming stripped 5 bases from V and 8 bases from J, with 18 bases between. The germline V gene encodes CDR1 KGHDR and CDR2 SFDVKD. The CDR3 sequence: CATSAMESPGDEQFF. The CDR3 coding sequence is TGTGCCACCAGTGCTATGGAAAGCCCTGGGGATGAGCAGTTCTTC.

The chain couples TRBV14 to TRBJ1-1, with D unclear. CDR1 and CDR2 (germline): SGHDN, FVKESK. This CDR3 has 13 amino acids. V was trimmed by 4 bases and J by 4 bases, leaving 10 bases between them. DNA of the CDR3: TGTGCCAGCAGCCTAGAAGGGAGCACTGAAGCTTTCTTT. Amino acid sequence: CASSLEGSTEAFF.

V usage is TRBV4-3 and J usage is TRBJ2-2; TRBD1 might be the D (6 bases). From germline, CDR1 is LGHNA and CDR2 YSLEER. This CDR3 contains 16 residues. Trimming cost V 4 bases and J 2 bases, with 14 bases left between them. CDR3 in amino acids: CASSLSGHRNTGELFF. The CDR3 coding sequence is TGCGCCAGCAGCCTATCGGGACACCGAAACACCGGGGAGCTGTTTTTT.

The count of this clone is one. The V gene is TRBV23-1, the J gene TRBJ1-1; D remains ambiguous. TRBV23-1 belongs to the ORF category, with a function that is uncertain. Trimming took 0 bases from V and 0 from J, leaving 11 bases between them. CDR3 length: 16 residues. CDR3 DNA: TGCGCCAGCAGTCAATCTAGGGCAGGATTGAACACTGAAGCTTTCTTT. Amino acid sequence: CASSQSRAGLNTEAFF.

The rearrangement joins TRBV6-2 or TRBV6-3 to TRBJ2-7, with 10 bases lining up with TRBD2. Germline CDR1 is MNHEY and CDR2 is SVGEGT. V dropped 5 bases and J dropped 1; count of bases not matched to a gene: 5. This CDR3 has 15 amino acids. CDR3 coding DNA: TGTGCCAGCAGTCCCATAGCGGGGGGATCCTACGAGCAGTACTTC. It translates to CASSPIAGGSYEQYF.